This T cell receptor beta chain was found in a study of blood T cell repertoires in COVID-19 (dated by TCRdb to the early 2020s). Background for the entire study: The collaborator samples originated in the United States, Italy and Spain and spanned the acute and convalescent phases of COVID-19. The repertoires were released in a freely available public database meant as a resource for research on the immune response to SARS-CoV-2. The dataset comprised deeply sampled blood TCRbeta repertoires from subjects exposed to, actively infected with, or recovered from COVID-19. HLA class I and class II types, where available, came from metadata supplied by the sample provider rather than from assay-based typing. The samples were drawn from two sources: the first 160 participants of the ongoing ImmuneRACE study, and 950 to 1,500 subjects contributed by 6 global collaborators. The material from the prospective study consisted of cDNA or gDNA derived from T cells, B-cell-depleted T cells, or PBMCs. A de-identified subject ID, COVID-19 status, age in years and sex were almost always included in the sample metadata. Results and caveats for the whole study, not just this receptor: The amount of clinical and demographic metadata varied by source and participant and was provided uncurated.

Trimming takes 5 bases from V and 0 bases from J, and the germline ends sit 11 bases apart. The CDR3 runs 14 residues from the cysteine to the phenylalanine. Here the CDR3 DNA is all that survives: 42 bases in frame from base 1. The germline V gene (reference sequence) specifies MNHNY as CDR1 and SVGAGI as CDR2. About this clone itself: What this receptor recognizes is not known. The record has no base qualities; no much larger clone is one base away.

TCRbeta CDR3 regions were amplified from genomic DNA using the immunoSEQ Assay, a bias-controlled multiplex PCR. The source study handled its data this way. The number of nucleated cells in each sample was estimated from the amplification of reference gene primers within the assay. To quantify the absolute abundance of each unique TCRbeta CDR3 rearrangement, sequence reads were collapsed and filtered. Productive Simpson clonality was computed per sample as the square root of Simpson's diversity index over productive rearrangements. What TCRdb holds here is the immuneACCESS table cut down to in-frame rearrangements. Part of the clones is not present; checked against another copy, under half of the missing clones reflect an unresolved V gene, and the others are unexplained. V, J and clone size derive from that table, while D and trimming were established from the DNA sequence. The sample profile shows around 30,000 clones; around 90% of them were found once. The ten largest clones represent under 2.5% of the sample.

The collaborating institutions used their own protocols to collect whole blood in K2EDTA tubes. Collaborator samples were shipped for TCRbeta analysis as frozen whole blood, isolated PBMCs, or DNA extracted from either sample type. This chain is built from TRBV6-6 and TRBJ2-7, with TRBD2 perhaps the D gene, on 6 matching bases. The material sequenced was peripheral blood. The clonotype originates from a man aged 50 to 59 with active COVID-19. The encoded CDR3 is CASSADGSSYEQYF. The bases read TGTGCCAGCAGTGCGGACGGGAGCTCCTACGAGCAGTACTTC.